These 11 T cell receptor beta chains were sequenced from one sample in a study of blood T cell repertoires in COVID-19. Sequencing was performed with immunoSEQ multiplex PCR; in TCRdb, only in-frame clones are kept and a portion is missing. Of 88,000 or so clones in the sample, roughly 85% are singletons; the top ten hold 3.8%. The source material was peripheral blood. All receptors come from a man aged 55 to 70 with acute or convalescent COVID-19.

The V and J genes are TRBV3-1 (or the pseudogene TRBV3-2) and TRBJ2-2; TRBD1 matches 8 bases. Germline V CDR1 and CDR2: LGHDT, YNNKEL (reference sequence). The J segment lost 7 bases and the V segment lost 1 base, leaving 2 bases of the junction unmatched. The CDR3 is 14 amino acids. CDR3 DNA: TGTGCCAGCAGCCAAGGGGACAGGAACGGGGAGCTGTTTTTT. Translating it yields CASSQGDRNGELFF.

This clone showed up just once. The chain recombines TRBV30 with TRBJ2-1, with D perhaps matching TRBD2 (6 bases). CDR3 length equals 18 residues. V lost 2 bases and J 6 bases, leaving 26 bases between the germline ends. Germline CDR1 reads GTSNPN; CDR2 reads SVGIG (reference sequence). The CDR3 nucleotides are TGTGCCTGGAGTCCTTTTCGACTTGGCAGGACTACCCGCAATGAGCAGTTCTTC. Translating gives CAWSPFRLGRTTRNEQFF.

The genes are TRBV6-4 and TRBJ2-1, with 9 bases lining up with TRBD2. Germline V lookup: CDR1 MRHNA, CDR2 SNTAGT. V was pared by 0 bases and J by 1 base, with 4 bases of the junction left unmatched. This CDR3 is built from 17 residues. CDR3 sequence: CASSDSIAGESYNEQFF. The CDR3 nucleotides are TGTGCCAGCAGTGACTCGATAGCGGGGGAGTCCTACAATGAGCAGTTCTTC.

The chain recombines TRBV11-2 with TRBJ2-7, with 10 bases matching TRBD1. Germline lookup yields CDR1 SGHAT and CDR2 FQNNGV. CDR3 length: 16 amino acids. V was pared by 1 base and J by 4 bases, with 7 bases of the junction left unmatched. CDR3 residues: CASSLGSGTGVYEQYF. In DNA, the CDR3 is TGTGCCAGCAGCTTAGGCTCCGGGACAGGGGTTTACGAGCAGTACTTC.

This clone has only a few counts. V usage is TRBV29-1 and J usage is TRBJ2-7; weak D call: TRBD2 (6 bases). The CDR3 length is 11 residues. The germline gives CDR1 SQVTM, CDR2 ANQGSEA. V was shortened by 5 bases and J by 3 bases, with 8 bases between the two germline ends. The CDR3 coding sequence is TGCAGCGTTAGACTAGGCTACGAGCAGTACTTC. It translates to CSVRLGYEQYF.

The chain couples TRBV19 to TRBJ1-3, with 9 positions matching TRBD1. CDR3 length equals 14 residues. CDR1 and CDR2 from the germline V gene are LNHDA and SQIVND (reference sequence). V lost 6 bases, J lost 6 bases, and 6 bases stayed unmatched. The CDR3 DNA reads as TGTGCCAGTAGCCCCCGGACAGGGGTAAACACCATATATTTT. Protein product: CASSPRTGVNTIYF.

The rearrangement links TRBV5-4 to TRBJ2-1; a possible D gene is TRBD2 (5 bases). This CDR3 is 15 amino acids long. V shed 4 bases and J shed 0 bases, with 11 bases lying between them. Germline-derived CDR1 and CDR2 are SGHNT and YYREEE (reference sequence). In DNA form, the CDR3 reads TGTGCCAGCAGCAGGCGGGTAAGCTCCTACAATGAGCAGTTCTTC. Its translation is CASSRRVSSYNEQFF.

The chain uses TRBV11-2 and TRBJ2-1; 7 bases match TRBD2. Germline V gene lookup returns CDR1 SGHAT and CDR2 FQNNGV. The CDR3 covers 14 residues. V dropped 6 bases and J dropped 6; count of bases not matched to a gene: 8. CDR3 region: CASRGRGGLNEQFF. The DNA of the CDR3 is TGTGCCAGCAGAGGGCGCGGGGGTCTCAATGAGCAGTTCTTC.

The chain uses TRBV12-3 or TRBV12-4 and TRBJ1-2; no clear D gene. Trimming removed 2 bases from V and 2 bases from J, with 6 bases in between. There are 13 residues in the CDR3. The CDR3 sequence is CASSLSRNYGYTF. As DNA, the CDR3 is TGTGCCAGCAGTTTATCCCGGAACTATGGCTACACCTTC.

The rearrangement uses TRBV6-1 and TRBJ1-1, with D possibly being TRBD1 (5 bases). The CDR3 runs 16 residues. The germline V gene has CDR1 MNHNS and CDR2 SASEGT. V was pared by 3 bases and J by 4 bases, with 18 bases between. The CDR3 is CASSDLAGFSGTEAFF. In DNA, the CDR3 is TGTGCCAGCAGTGATCTGGCAGGGTTTTCCGGCACTGAAGCTTTCTTT.

J is TRBJ2-5 and V is TRBV11-2, with unresolved D. This CDR3 spans 13 amino acids. Trimming cost V 8 bases and J 5 bases, with 15 bases left between them. Germline CDR1 SGHAT, CDR2 FQNNGV. The CDR3 protein is CASDSRMVETQYF. CDR3 nucleotide sequence: TGTGCCAGCGACTCACGTATGGTGGAGACCCAGTACTTC.